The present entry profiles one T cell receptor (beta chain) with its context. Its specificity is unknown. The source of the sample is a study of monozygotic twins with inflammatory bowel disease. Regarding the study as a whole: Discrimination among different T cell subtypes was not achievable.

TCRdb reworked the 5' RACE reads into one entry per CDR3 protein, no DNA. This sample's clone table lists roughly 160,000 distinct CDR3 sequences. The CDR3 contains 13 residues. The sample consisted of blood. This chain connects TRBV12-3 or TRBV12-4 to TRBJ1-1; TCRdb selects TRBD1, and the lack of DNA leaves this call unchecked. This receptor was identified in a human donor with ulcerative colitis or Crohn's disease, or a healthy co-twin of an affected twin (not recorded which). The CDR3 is CASSFTQGTEAFF.